Listed here are 3 T cell receptor beta chains from one sample, sequenced in a study of cytomegalovirus exposure and HLA in healthy donors. The PCR employed 60 Vbeta primers together with 13 Jbeta primers. Generated by immunoSEQ multiplex PCR, the TCRdb table keeps only in-frame clones and is missing some. The data show a few hundred thousand clones, over 70% seen once. What was sequenced was PBMCs. The receptors originated from a girl aged 2-10 years in good health and CMV-seronegative.

Only a few counts were recorded for this clone. At one end, the junction sequence differs from germline, possibly due to a read error. The gene calls are TRBV7-9 and TRBJ1-3; TRBD1 might be the D (6 bases). Germline V gene sequence: CDR1 SEHNR, CDR2 FQNEAQ (reference sequence). The CDR3 totals 16 residues. CDR3 loop: CSSSFQYRVSGNTIYF. The CDR3 DNA follows: TGTTCCAGCAGCTTCCAATACAGGGTCTCTGGAAACACCATATATTTT.

The genes are TRBV25-1 and TRBJ2-4; TRBD2 matches 8 bases. CDR1 MGHDK and CDR2 SYGVNS come from the germline V gene. Trimming took 3 bases from V and 4 from J; bases not matched to a gene: 5. The CDR3 runs 15 residues. The CDR3 region is CASSEAGGGKNIQYF. CDR3 bases: TGTGCCAGCAGTGAGGCCGGCGGGGGGAAAAACATTCAGTACTTC.

The rearrangement joins TRBV5-4 to TRBJ2-7, with TRBD2 matching 8 bases. CDR1 is SGHNT, CDR2 YYREEE, per germline (reference sequence). The trim removed 2 bases at V and 2 bases at J, leaving 9 bases unmatched. This CDR3 contains 16 residues. This CDR3 is CASSLETSGPPYEQYF. In DNA, the CDR3 is TGTGCCAGCAGCTTAGAAACTAGCGGACCCCCCTACGAGCAGTACTTC.